This entry lists 8 T cell receptor beta chains sequenced from one sample in a study of cytomegalovirus exposure and HLA in healthy donors. Use of 60 Vbeta and 13 Jbeta primers characterized the PCR. Some clones are missing from TCRdb's copy, which holds only in-frame ones; the method was immunoSEQ multiplex PCR. Of 110,000 to 150,000 clones in the sample, about two thirds were seen once. Sequenced input: PBMCs. The receptors come from a man aged 35 to 55 in good health and CMV-seronegative.

The genes are TRBV5-1 and TRBJ2-3, with D tentatively TRBD2 (6 bases). The V gene's germline CDR1 is SGHRS and CDR2 YFSETQ. The V end was cut by 3 bases, the J end by 0 bases, with 26 bases between. The CDR3 sequence is 20 residues long. CDR3 in amino acids: CASSSTLDSGLGTSTDTQYF. In nucleotides, the CDR3 is TGCGCCAGCAGCTCAACGTTGGACTCCGGGTTGGGGACTAGCACAGATACGCAGTATTTT.

A few counts support this clone. J is TRBJ1-2 and V is TRBV28; no reliable D call. Germline CDR1 and CDR2: MDHEN and SYDVKM. V lost 6 bases and J lost 4, with 18 bases in between. This CDR3 region has 15 residues. CDR3 amino acids: CASRPPEGLIYGYTF. The CDR3 nucleotides are TGTGCCAGCAGGCCACCCGAGGGATTAATCTATGGCTACACCTTC.

The chain uses TRBV18 and TRBJ1-6; maybe TRBD1 (5 bases). V was cut by 3 bases and J by 11 bases, with 11 bases left in between. The CDR3 is 13 residues long. Germline V gene sequence: CDR1 KGHSH, CDR2 LQKENI. In DNA, the CDR3 is TGTGCCAGCTCACCCGCGGGGGGGGCACCCCTCCACTTT. Translated: CASSPAGGAPLHF.

This clone was recorded a few times. V gene TRBV6-4 combines with J gene TRBJ2-1; 8 bases are a match to TRBD2. V shed 9 bases and J 5 bases; nucleotides not matched to a gene: 6. The CDR3 extends over 13 amino acids. In germline, CDR1 is MRHNA, CDR2 SNTAGT. For the CDR3, the DNA is TGTGCCAGTTCAGCGGGGGATAACAATGAGCAGTTCTTC. Translation: CASSAGDNNEQFF.

The count of this clone is one. J is TRBJ2-7 and V is TRBV9; D possibly corresponds to TRBD2 (6 bases). Looked up from germline, CDR1 is SGDLS and CDR2 is YYNGEE. This CDR3 is built from 14 residues. V was cut by 4 bases and J by 2 bases, with 13 bases left in between. The CDR3: CASSPGGYAYEQYF. The CDR3 DNA reads TGTGCCAGCAGCCCCGGGGGTTACGCCTACGAGCAGTACTTC.

The chain employs TRBV7-9 and TRBJ2-3; 11 positions match TRBD2. V lost 5 bases and J lost 4; bases outside the gene matches: 14. CDR3 length: 18 amino acids. Looked up from germline, CDR1 is SEHNR and CDR2 is FQNEAQ (reference sequence). The CDR3 reads CASSRTSGSYGVADTQYF. For the CDR3, the DNA is TGTGCCAGCAGCCGGACTAGCGGGTCGTACGGGGTGGCAGATACGCAGTATTTT. Together with reference TRBV7-9 and TRBJ2-3, the CDR3 gives the full variable domain: DTGVSQNPRHKITKRGQNVTFRCDPISEHNRLYWYRQTLGQGPEFLTYFQNEAQLEKSRLLSDRFSAERPKGSFSTLEIQRTEQGDSAMYLCASSRTSGSYGVADTQYFGPGTRLTVL.

This chain links TRBV5-1 with TRBJ2-7, with a weak D call TRBD1 (7 bases). The CDR3 sequence is 16 residues long. Trimming shortened V by 4 bases and J by 2 bases, and 19 bases separated the two germline ends. Germline CDR1 SGHRS, CDR2 YFSETQ. The CDR3 nucleotides read TGCGCCAGCAGCCTCCGGCCCCAGGGGGGAACCTACGAGCAGTACTTC. Translated: CASSLRPQGGTYEQYF.

CDR3 protein: CASSLLGRGNEQYF. For the CDR3, the DNA is TGCGCCAGCAGCTTGCTCGGACGGGGGAACGAGCAGTACTTC. The V gene is TRBV5-1, the J gene TRBJ2-7; maybe TRBD2 (6 bases). Germline V lookup: CDR1 SGHRS, CDR2 YFSETQ. Trimming cost V 1 base and J 5 bases, with 13 bases left between them. CDR3 length: 14 amino acids.